One sample yielded the 26 T cell receptor beta chains listed below, sequenced in a study of cytomegalovirus exposure and HLA in healthy donors. TCRdb's table, derived via immunoSEQ multiplex PCR, lists solely in-frame clones and lacks some. The table lists about 120,000 clones, about 90% of them singletons, with approximately 2% in the top ten. The sequenced sample was PBMCs. The source of these receptors is a woman under 30 in good health and CMV-seronegative.

This chain connects TRBV25-1 to TRBJ2-7, with D possibly matching TRBD1 (6 bases). Germline V gene sequence: CDR1 MGHDK, CDR2 SYGVNS. The CDR3 loop spans 15 amino acids. V lost 3 bases and J 1 base, leaving 13 bases between the germline ends. Written as DNA, the CDR3 is TGTGCCAGCAGTGATCAGGGGTTTCCTTCCTACGAGCAGTACTTC. Amino acids: CASSDQGFPSYEQYF.

With respect to this clone: An end of the junction differs from the germline gene, which may be a read error. The J gene is TRBJ2-7, the V gene TRBV19; TRBD1 matches 7 bases. The germline V gene encodes CDR1 LNHDA and CDR2 SQIVND (reference sequence). The CDR3 loop spans 15 amino acids. In DNA form, the CDR3 reads TGTGCCAGTAGTATAGGGGACAGTGGCTCCTACGCGCAGTACTTC. Encoded protein: CASSIGDSGSYAQYF.

The J gene is TRBJ1-5, the V gene TRBV6-5; 7 bases agree with TRBD1. The J segment lost 7 bases and the V segment lost 8 bases, leaving 8 bases of the junction unmatched. There are 13 residues in the CDR3. CDR1 MNHEY and CDR2 SVGAGI come from the germline V gene. The CDR3 region is CASGDRVDQPQHF. The CDR3 nucleotides are TGTGCCAGCGGTGACAGGGTGGACCAGCCCCAGCATTTT.

The rearrangement uses TRBV30 and TRBJ2-1, with 8 bases matching TRBD2. Germline V gene lookup returns CDR1 GTSNPN and CDR2 SVGIG (reference sequence). V lost 0 bases, J lost 4 bases, and 5 bases stayed unmatched. This CDR3 is built from 15 residues. The CDR3 spells CAWSVLGTSYNEQFF. For the CDR3, the DNA is TGTGCCTGGAGTGTACTTGGGACTAGTTACAATGAGCAGTTCTTC.

The gene calls are TRBV28 and TRBJ2-5, with 7 bases matching TRBD1. Germline trimming cut 5 bases from V and 2 bases from J; bases unmatched to any gene: 8. CDR1 is MDHEN, CDR2 SYDVKM, per germline. The CDR3 length is 15 residues. In nucleotides, the CDR3 is TGTGCCAGCAGTGCATACCTACAGGGGCAAGAGACCCAGTACTTC. The encoded protein is CASSAYLQGQETQYF.

The V gene is TRBV4-1, the J gene TRBJ2-1; 10 positions match TRBD1. V lost 2 bases to trimming and J lost 14 bases; unmatched junction nucleotides: 9. Germline assignment: CDR1 MGHRA and CDR2 YSYEKL. The CDR3 runs 14 residues. In DNA form, the CDR3 reads TGCGCCAGCAGCCAAATCACTTCCGGGACAGGGGAGTTCTTC. This encodes CASSQITSGTGEFF.

This sequence joins TRBV5-6 and TRBJ2-1; D gene unclear. The V gene lost 0 bases and the J gene lost 7 bases, with 11 bases spanning the gap. This CDR3 has 14 amino acids. Germline V lookup: CDR1 SGHDT, CDR2 YYEEEE. The CDR3 sequence is CASSLDDRLNEQFF. CDR3 DNA: TGTGCCAGCAGCTTGGATGATAGATTGAATGAGCAGTTCTTC.

The chain has TRBV5-6 and TRBJ1-1, with 8 bases matching TRBD1. Per germline, CDR1 SGHDT and CDR2 YYEEEE. V was clipped by 4 bases and J by 4 bases; unmatched bases: 6. The length of the CDR3 is 14 residues. CDR3 nucleotides: TGTGCCAGCAGCCGACAGGGGAGGGCCACTGAAGCTTTCTTT. Its protein is CASSRQGRATEAFF.

The chain employs TRBV19 and TRBJ2-1; 14 nucleotides match TRBD2. This CDR3 contains 17 residues. The germline gives CDR1 LNHDA, CDR2 SQIVND (reference sequence). The V segment lost 5 bases and the J segment 5 bases; nucleotides outside the gene matches: 8. CDR3 in DNA: TGTGCCAGTAGTCCACGGACTAGCGGGGGGATTGACAATGAGCAGTTCTTC. This encodes CASSPRTSGGIDNEQFF.

J is TRBJ2-7 and V is TRBV5-6; 8 bases line up with TRBD2. Looked up from germline, CDR1 is SGHDT and CDR2 is YYEEEE. With 0 bases clipped from V and 2 bases from J, the junction kept 10 bases outside the gene matches. The CDR3 runs 17 residues. The CDR3 DNA sequence: TGTGCCAGCAGCTTGGTGGGCGGGGGGCTCCTCCCCTACGAGCAGTACTTC. The encoded protein is CASSLVGGGLLPYEQYF.

A remark on this clone: A read error may account for a junction end that differs from germline. The chain has TRBV7-7 and TRBJ2-3, with 8 bases that match TRBD2. Germline V lookup: CDR1 SSHAT, CDR2 FNYEAQ (reference sequence). The CDR3 extends over 17 amino acids. DNA for the CDR3: TGTGCTAGCAGCTTAGCGTACGTTGCGGGAGGTGCAGATACGCAGTATTTT. Translating it yields CASSLAYVAGGADTQYF.

This chain joins TRBV7-2 and TRBJ2-7; a weak D match, TRBD1 (6 bases). Germline V gene data show CDR1 as SGHTA and CDR2 as FQGNSA. The CDR3 sequence is 14 residues long. V lost 4 bases and J 2 bases, leaving 12 bases between the germline ends. CDR3 sequence: CASSSRTETYEQYF. DNA for the CDR3: TGTGCCAGCAGCTCCAGGACAGAAACCTACGAGCAGTACTTC.

This chain uses TRBV2 with TRBJ1-3; 10 bases agree with TRBD1. The trim removed 5 bases at V and 6 bases at J, leaving 7 bases unmatched. This CDR3 contains 15 residues. CDR1 is SNHLY and CDR2 is FYNNEI in the germline V gene. The chain's CDR3 is CASSRPTGGLNTIYF. The CDR3 nucleotides are TGTGCCAGCAGTAGACCGACAGGGGGCTTAAACACCATATATTTT.

This chain links TRBV4-1 with TRBJ1-1, with D perhaps TRBD1 (5 bases). The CDR3 sequence is 13 residues long. The germline CDR1 and CDR2 sequences are MGHRA and YSYEKL. Trimming took 1 base from V and 4 from J, leaving 7 bases between them. CDR3 region: CASSQVQGTEAFF. For the CDR3, the DNA is TGCGCCAGCAGCCAAGTGCAGGGCACTGAAGCTTTCTTT.

The chain links TRBV28 to TRBJ1-1; 7 bases match TRBD1. Per germline, CDR1 MDHEN and CDR2 SYDVKM. This CDR3 spans 16 amino acids. With V trimmed by 4 bases and J by 2 bases, 10 bases remained unmatched. CDR3 sequence: CASSSGTQGINTEAFF. CDR3 bases: TGTGCCAGCAGTTCCGGAACACAGGGGATCAACACTGAAGCTTTCTTT.

The chain employs TRBV4-1 and TRBJ2-7; D call uncertain. Germline loops: CDR1 MGHRA, CDR2 YSYEKL. The CDR3 contains 14 residues. V was cut by 6 bases and J by 0 bases, with 12 bases left in between. The CDR3 nucleotides read TGCGCCAGCAGACCCCTACAGTCCTCCTACGAGCAGTACTTC. It encodes CASRPLQSSYEQYF.

This sequence joins TRBV7-2 and TRBJ2-1; 10 bases line up with TRBD2. V lost 5 bases and J lost 14; bases outside the gene matches: 9. CDR1 and CDR2 from the germline V gene are SGHTA and FQGNSA. The CDR3 has 13 amino acids. CDR3 loop: CASSTLKREGEFF. CDR3 coding DNA: TGTGCCAGCAGCACCCTCAAGCGGGAGGGTGAGTTCTTC.

This clone was seen only once. The chain joins TRBV14 to TRBJ2-7; D is unclear. Germline CDR1 is SGHDN and CDR2 is FVKESK. Trimming stripped 1 base from V and 3 bases from J, with 7 bases between. The CDR3 runs 13 residues. The CDR3 nucleotides read TGTGCCAGCAGCCAAGGTCACAGCTACGAGCAGTACTTC. It yields the protein CASSQGHSYEQYF.

The chain is built from TRBV5-1 and TRBJ2-2; unclear D gene. V was clipped by 3 bases and J by 0 bases, with 9 bases between them. The CDR3 spans 15 residues. The germline gives CDR1 SGHRS, CDR2 YFSETQ. CDR3 region: CASSWSRSNTGELFF. CDR3 in DNA: TGCGCCAGCAGCTGGAGCCGATCGAACACCGGGGAGCTGTTTTTT. The variable domain in full, with the rest retrieved from reference TRBV5-1 and TRBJ2-2, is KAGVTQTPRYLIKTRGQQVTLSCSPISGHRSVSWYQQTPGQGLQFLFEYFSETQRNKGNFPGRFSGRQFSNSRSEMNVSTLELGDSALYLCASSWSRSNTGELFFGEGSRLTVL.

This chain's CDR3 is CASSPYTGLGEQYF. In DNA, the CDR3 is TGTGCCAGCTCACCCTACACAGGGCTTGGGGAGCAGTACTTC. This chain joins TRBV18 and TRBJ2-7; tentatively, D is TRBD1 (6 bases). V was clipped by 3 bases and J by 7 bases, with 16 bases between them. CDR3 size: 14 residues. The V gene's germline CDR1 is KGHSH and CDR2 LQKENI.

Only one count was recorded for this clone. The V call is TRBV11-2, the J call TRBJ2-1; 7 bases match TRBD2. Germline values: CDR1 SGHAT, CDR2 FQNNGV. This CDR3 has 17 amino acids. Trimming removed 5 bases from V and 5 bases from J; junction bases left unmatched: 15. The chain's CDR3 is CASSPNSERGDNNEQFF. The CDR3, as DNA: TGTGCCAGCAGCCCCAATTCGGAGCGGGGAGACAACAATGAGCAGTTCTTC.

The chain employs TRBV2 and TRBJ2-5, with D perhaps matching TRBD2 (6 bases). CDR1 SNHLY and CDR2 FYNNEI come from the germline V gene. V was trimmed by 7 bases and J by 1 base, leaving 13 bases between them. CDR3 size: 14 residues. The CDR3 bases are TGTGCCAGCACAACCGGGAGTCTCCAAGAGACCCAGTACTTC. As protein: CASTTGSLQETQYF.

The V call is TRBV6-6, the J call TRBJ2-7; D perhaps matches TRBD2 (5 bases). Trimming left V 0 bases short and J 3 bases short, with 15 bases between. The CDR3 has 16 amino acids. The germline gives CDR1 MNHNY, CDR2 SVGAGI (reference sequence). CDR3 protein: CASSYSSLARGYEQYF. The CDR3, as DNA: TGTGCCAGCAGTTACTCGAGCCTCGCCCGGGGCTACGAGCAGTACTTC.

The chain employs TRBV30 and TRBJ1-1; TRBD1 might be the D (5 bases). The CDR3 totals 14 residues. Trimming removed 2 bases at V and 4 bases at J, with 14 bases between. Germline CDR1 GTSNPN, CDR2 SVGIG (reference sequence). The CDR3 reads CAWSWGGSATEAFF. Written as DNA, the CDR3 is TGTGCCTGGAGTTGGGGGGGGAGTGCCACTGAAGCTTTCTTT.

V is TRBV10-2 and J is TRBJ2-5; 8 positions agree with TRBD1. The CDR3 has 17 residues. From germline, CDR1 is WSHSY and CDR2 SAAADI. V lost 8 bases and J lost 3; bases outside the gene matches: 17. The CDR3 DNA sequence: TGCGCCAGCTCCGGCCCGGTTCCTTGGACAGGGAAAGAGACCCAGTACTTC. Its protein is CASSGPVPWTGKETQYF.

The chain combines TRBV9 with TRBJ2-3; 7 nucleotides agree with TRBD2. Germline loops: CDR1 SGDLS, CDR2 YYNGEE. Trimming took 1 base from V and 3 from J; bases not matched to a gene: 5. The CDR3 runs 15 residues. This chain's CDR3 is CASSVSGVRTDTQYF. CDR3 nucleotides: TGTGCCAGCAGCGTAAGCGGGGTCAGAACAGATACGCAGTATTTT.